What follows are 19 T cell receptor beta chains derived from one specimen sequenced in a study of CD8 T cells in Susac syndrome. Random hexamers were used to reverse transcribe an amount of about 0.45 to 1 ug RNA. TCRdb analysed the immunoSEQ multiplex PCR reads with MiXCR anew, one entry per CDR3 protein. Among about 250,000 distinct CDR3 sequences listed, 85% to 95% were seen once. The source material was CD4+ T cells from PBMCs. Receptor source: a human donor with multiple sclerosis.

This clonotype was picked up one time. V is TRBV24-1 and J is TRBJ2-1; 14 bases align to TRBD2. This CDR3 comprises 18 residues. Germline CDR1 is KGHDR and CDR2 is SFDVKD. With 2 bases clipped from V and 4 bases from J, the junction kept 6 bases outside the gene matches. The CDR3 sequence is CATSDSGTSGSYYNEQFF. Written as DNA, the CDR3 is TGTGCCACCAGTGATTCCGGGACTAGCGGGAGTTATTACAATGAGCAGTTCTTC.

The chain has TRBV3-1 and TRBJ2-3, with TRBD2 identical over 8 bases. V shed 4 bases and J 4 bases; nucleotides not matched to a gene: 10. CDR1 is LGHDT and CDR2 is YNNKEL in the germline V gene (reference sequence). This CDR3 has 16 amino acids. CDR3 protein: CASSREPGLVADTQYF. DNA for the CDR3: TGTGCCAGCAGCCGAGAACCGGGACTAGTCGCAGATACGCAGTATTTT.

The chain employs TRBV5-1 and TRBJ1-1; the D is unclear. V was cut by 6 bases and J by 1 base, with 10 bases left in between. Germline CDR1 SGHRS, CDR2 YFSETQ. This CDR3 spans 13 amino acids. CDR3 sequence reads: CASTGPENTEAFF. The CDR3, as DNA: TGCGCCAGCACCGGACCCGAGAACACTGAAGCTTTCTTT. The full variable domain, with the rest looked up from reference TRBV5-1 and TRBJ1-1, is KAGVTQTPRYLIKTRGQQVTLSCSPISGHRSVSWYQQTPGQGLQFLFEYFSETQRNKGNFPGRFSGRQFSNSRSEMNVSTLELGDSALYLCASTGPENTEAFFGQGTRLTVV.

This clonotype was seen just once. The chain employs TRBV29-1 and TRBJ2-7; D call uncertain. V was pared by 7 bases and J by 1 base, with 14 bases between. Per germline, CDR1 SQVTM and CDR2 ANQGSEA. The CDR3 covers 13 residues. The DNA of the CDR3 is TGCAGCGCAAGGCACATCCTGTCCTACGAGCAGTACTTC. This gives the protein CSARHILSYEQYF.

CDR3 DNA: TGCAGCGCAGGGACAGGGGTGCCCGGGGAGCTGTTTTTT. The encoded protein is CSAGTGVPGELFF. This chain connects TRBV29-1 to TRBJ2-2; 10 bases fit TRBD1. This CDR3 is built from 13 residues. V trimming: 7 bases; J trimming: 6 bases; junction bases outside the gene matches: 5. Germline CDR1 reads SQVTM; CDR2 reads ANQGSEA.

The gene calls are TRBV29-1 and TRBJ1-4; weak D call: TRBD1 (5 bases). V was clipped by 6 bases and J by 8 bases, with 19 bases between them. Germline values: CDR1 SQVTM, CDR2 ANQGSEA. The CDR3 contains 14 residues. The CDR3 nucleotides are TGCAGCGTCTGGCCGGGCCCGGGGGAGGAAAAACTGTTTTTT. Protein: CSVWPGPGEEKLFF.

The genes are TRBV2 and TRBJ2-2; weak D call: TRBD2 (6 bases). This CDR3 comprises 14 residues. V was clipped by 4 bases and J by 8 bases, with 14 bases between them. Germline CDR1 and CDR2: SNHLY and FYNNEI. CDR3: CASSAGSARGELFF. The DNA of the CDR3 is TGTGCCAGCAGTGCCGGGAGCGCGAGGGGGGAGCTGTTTTTT. The full variable domain, rest sourced from reference TRBV2 and TRBJ2-2, is EPEVTQTPSHQVTQMGQEVILRCVPISNHLYFYWYRQILGQKVEFLVSFYNNEISEKSEIFDDQFSVERPDGSNFTLKIRSTKLEDSAMYFCASSAGSARGELFFGEGSRLTVL.

V is TRBV4-1 and J is TRBJ2-1, with D perhaps matching TRBD2 (5 bases). Per germline, CDR1 MGHRA and CDR2 YSYEKL. The ends were cut back, 3 bases at V and 3 bases at J, with 15 bases in the middle. There are 16 residues in the CDR3. As DNA, the CDR3 is TGCGCCAGCAGCCAGGACCTTACCGGGAACTACAATGAGCAGTTCTTC. Amino acid sequence: CASSQDLTGNYNEQFF.

The J gene is TRBJ1-5, the V gene TRBV24-1; 7 bases align to TRBD1. Germline V gives CDR1 KGHDR, CDR2 SFDVKD. Trimming at V came to 4 bases and at J to 4 bases, leaving 9 bases not matched to a gene. The CDR3 totals 16 residues. CDR3 DNA: TGTGCCACCAGTGACGGACAGGTTGGTCGTAATCAGCCCCAGCATTTT. Translating it yields CATSDGQVGRNQPQHF.

The rearrangement links TRBV7-9 to TRBJ2-7; TRBD2 might be the D (5 bases). Germline V lookup: CDR1 SEHNR, CDR2 FQNEAQ (reference sequence). With 5 bases removed from V and 5 bases from J, the gap between germline ends came to 19 bases. This CDR3 is 15 amino acids long. CDR3 nucleotides: TGTGCCAGCAGCGCGACCCGGGCCGGGAAGAACGAGCAGTACGTC. Translation gives CASSATRAGKNEQYV.

This clonotype was recorded only once. The DNA of the CDR3 is TGTGCCAGCAGTTACTCGACCAGGGCTAGCACAGATACGCAGTATTTT. This translates into CASSYSTRASTDTQYF. This chain uses TRBV6-2 or TRBV6-3 with TRBJ2-3; tentative D call: TRBD1 (5 bases). Germline assignment: CDR1 MNHEY and CDR2 SVGEGT. Trimming removed 0 bases at V and 0 bases at J, with 10 bases between. The CDR3 is 16 amino acids.

This chain connects TRBV9 to TRBJ1-3, with a possible D match to TRBD1 (5 bases). The V end lost 4 bases, the J end lost 0 bases, and 17 bases lay between the germline ends. Germline V gene lookup returns CDR1 SGDLS and CDR2 YYNGEE. The CDR3 runs to 17 residues. CDR3 amino acids: CASSITSGGISGNTIYF. CDR3 sequence (DNA): TGTGCCAGCAGCATAACCTCGGGGGGGATCTCTGGAAACACCATATATTTT.

The gene calls are TRBV7-2 and TRBJ2-3; 7 nucleotides align to TRBD1. The CDR3 is 12 residues long. J was trimmed by 5 bases and V by 5 bases; bases with no gene match: 1. Germline V CDR1 and CDR2: SGHTA, FQGNSA. CDR3 bases: TGTGCCAGCAGCAGGGGGCAAGATACGCAGTATTTT. It encodes CASSRGQDTQYF.

This chain uses TRBV24-1 with TRBJ2-3; TRBD1 might be the D (7 bases). Trimming left V 5 bases short and J 1 base short, with 12 bases between. The CDR3 consists of 15 residues. Germline values: CDR1 KGHDR, CDR2 SFDVKD. Here the CDR3 reads CATSVRGTGTDTQYF. CDR3 sequence (DNA): TGTGCCACCAGTGTTCGGGGGACAGGCACAGATACGCAGTATTTT.

The chain links TRBV7-3 to TRBJ2-5; TRBD1 is a possible D gene (5 bases). The CDR3 loop spans 15 amino acids. Per germline, CDR1 SGHTA and CDR2 FQGTGA. V shed 6 bases and J shed 1 base, with 15 bases lying between them. The DNA of the CDR3 is TGTGCCAGCAGTCAAGCCGCAGGGTTCCAAGAGACCCAGTACTTC. Translated, it gives CASSQAAGFQETQYF.

This clonotype was observed once. The gene calls are TRBV3-1 and TRBJ2-5; 14 nucleotides agree with TRBD2. The CDR3 covers 16 residues. Looked up from germline, CDR1 is LGHDT and CDR2 is YNNKEL (reference sequence). J lost 4 bases, V lost 5 bases, and 6 bases had no gene match. In nucleotides, the CDR3 is TGTGCCAGCAGCGATCGACTAGCGGGGGGGGCAGAGACCCAGTACTTC. Its translation is CASSDRLAGGAETQYF.

V gene TRBV24-1 combines with J gene TRBJ2-1; 11 bases are a match to TRBD2. The CDR3 has 17 amino acids. The ends lost 3 bases at V and 5 bases at J; junction bases unmatched: 8. The germline V gene has CDR1 KGHDR and CDR2 SFDVKD. CDR3 amino acids: CATSDPGTSGTDNEQFF. The CDR3 DNA follows: TGTGCCACCAGTGATCCCGGGACTAGCGGAACGGACAATGAGCAGTTCTTC.

The chain has TRBV20-1 and TRBJ1-5; the D is unclear. The V gene lost 4 bases and the J gene lost 3 bases, with 10 bases spanning the gap. This CDR3 is built from 13 residues. CDR1 and CDR2 from the germline V gene are DFQATT and SNEGSKA (reference sequence). CDR3 sequence: CSATGQTNQPQHF. CDR3 DNA sequence: TGCAGTGCTACGGGCCAGACCAATCAGCCCCAGCATTTT.

The CDR3 protein is CAWSASAEAFF. The CDR3 DNA reads TGTGCCTGGAGTGCGTCAGCCGAAGCTTTCTTT. The V and J genes are TRBV30 and TRBJ1-1; D ambiguous. CDR1 is GTSNPN, CDR2 SVGIG, per germline (reference sequence). CDR3 length: 11 residues. Deletions cut 1 base from V and 8 bases from J, with 8 bases between. Full variable domain (missing parts from reference TRBV30 and TRBJ1-1): SQTIHQWPATLVQPVGSPLSLECTVEGTSNPNLYWYRQAAGRGLQLLFYSVGIGQISSEVPQNLSASRPQDRQFILSSKKLLLSDSGFYLCAWSASAEAFFGQGTRLTVV.